This T cell receptor (beta chain) was obtained from a study of cytomegalovirus exposure and HLA in healthy donors. Germline lookup yields CDR1 SGHNT and CDR2 YYREEE (reference sequence). Trimming took 5 bases from V and 2 from J; bases not matched to a gene: 10. The CDR3 sequence is 16 residues long. The PCR employed 60 Vbeta primers together with 13 Jbeta primers. Data came from immunoSEQ multiplex PCR; TCRdb stores just in-frame clones and leaves some out. The table includes 110,000 or so clones, around three quarters detected once. The source is a man aged 35-49 years in good health and CMV-seropositive. The rearrangement links TRBV5-4 to TRBJ1-1; 9 nucleotides line up with TRBD1. The source material was PBMCs. The CDR3 region has the DNA TGTGCCAGCAGACCCGGGACAGGGAGGGGAAACACTGAAGCTTTCTTT. Protein product: CASRPGTGRGNTEAFF.